A selection of T cell receptor beta chains follows, all from one sample in a study of cytomegalovirus exposure and HLA in healthy donors. Clones were read by immunoSEQ multiplex PCR, and TCRdb kept only the in-frame ones, dropping some. Its clone listing holds around 40,000 clones. The source material was PBMCs. The receptors here all came from a middle-aged man in good health and CMV-seropositive. Both conserved end residues are part of each CDR3. The D gene is left open where the match is weak.

J | V | D | DNA | CDR3
TRBJ2-7 | TRBV19 | TRBD2 | TGTGCCAGTAGTATATCAGGACTAGCGGGAGCGGCTTCAGGCGAGCAGTACTTC | CASSISGLAGAASGEQYF
TRBJ1-3 | TRBV11-3 | NA | TGTGCCAGCAGCTTGGTCGGGGGACCTCTGGATAACACCATATATTTT | CASSLVGGPLDNTIYF
TRBJ2-1 | TRBV4-2 | NA | TGTGCCAGCAGGGGGGCCGAGGGAGAAGGGCCCAATGAGCAGTTCTTC | CASRGAEGEGPNEQFF
TRBJ2-4 | TRBV30 | NA | TGTGCCTGGAGTGTAGGGAGCTTAGGCATTCAGTACTTC | CAWSVGSLGIQYF
TRBJ1-5 | TRBV27 | TRBD1 | TGTGCCAGCAGGGCCCGGGACAGGGACACGCAGCCCCAGCATTTT | CASRARDRDTQPQHF
TRBJ2-1 | TRBV6-1 | TRBD2 | TGTGCCAGCAGTGAAGCGTTACTAGCGGAAGCGTGGGCCTCCTACAATGAGCAGTTCTTC | CASSEALLAEAWASYNEQFF
TRBJ2-1 | TRBV25-1 | NA | TGTGCCAGCAGTGAAAGTAGCTACAATGAGCAGTTCTTC | CASSESSYNEQFF
TRBJ1-5 | TRBV7-9 | TRBD1 | TGTGCCAGCAGCTTAGCAACAGGGGGCGTGCAGCCCCAGCATTTT | CASSLATGGVQPQHF
TRBJ1-2 | TRBV4-2 | NA | TGTGCCAGCAATCAAAACGTCCAGGGGATGGACTATGGCTACACCTTC | CASNQNVQGMDYGYTF
TRBJ1-5 | TRBV13 | NA | TGTGCCAGCAGGGAGAGGTATAGCAATCAGCCCCAGCATTTT | CASRERYSNQPQHF
TRBJ2-7 | TRBV11-2 | NA | TGTGCCAGCAGCTTAACGCGTGAAACGTTCTACGAGCAGTACTTC | CASSLTRETFYEQYF
TRBJ2-1 | TRBV6-5 | NA | TGTGCCAGCAGTTACACGGGTGTCCTTAGGAATGAGCAGTTCTTC | CASSYTGVLRNEQFF
TRBJ2-1 | TRBV27 | TRBD2 | TGTGCCAGCAGCCGAGGGACTAGCGGGATCTACAATGAGCAGTTCTTC | CASSRGTSGIYNEQFF
TRBJ2-1 | TRBV5-1 | TRBD2 | TGCGCCAGCAGCTCTCTAGCGGGATCACGTAATGAGCAGTTCTTC | CASSSLAGSRNEQFF
TRBJ2-6 | TRBV28 | TRBD1 | TGTGCCAGCAGTTTATCGACAGGGTTTGGGGCCAACGTCCTGACTTTC | CASSLSTGFGANVLTF
TRBJ1-5 | TRBV27 | NA | TGTGCCAGCAGTTGGACACCCCTAAGCAATCAGCCCCAGCATTTT | CASSWTPLSNQPQHF
TRBJ1-1 | TRBV30 | TRBD1 | TGTGCCAGCCAAGGGACAGGGATGTCTGAAGCTTTCTTT | CASQGTGMSEAFF